This T cell receptor beta chain stems from a study of cytomegalovirus exposure and HLA in healthy donors. General observations from the study: Sequencing likely generated an artifact that appeared as a cluster of highly shared sequence variants.

The PCR employed 60 Vbeta primers together with 13 Jbeta primers. Profiling relied on immunoSEQ multiplex PCR, and the TCRdb table lists in-frame clones only, not all of them. The sample consists of 120,000 or so clones, 78% of them appearing once. The V and J ends lost 3 bases and 4 bases respectively, with 7 bases between them. The germline CDR1 and CDR2 sequences are ENHRY and SYGVKD. The CDR3 runs 13 residues. This clone was seen only a few times. The target antigen is unknown. The TCR originated in a man aged 30 to 45 in good health and CMV-seropositive. The specimen sequenced was PBMCs. V is TRBV10-3 and J is TRBJ1-5; D gene ambiguous. The CDR3 bases are TGTGCCATCAGTGAAGAACTTAATCAGCCCCAGCATTTT. Its protein product is CAISEELNQPQHF.